Listed here are 7 T cell receptor beta chains from one sample, sequenced in a study of blood T cell repertoires in COVID-19. Data came from immunoSEQ multiplex PCR; TCRdb stores just in-frame clones and leaves some out. The table records 270,000 or so clones, over 75% of them present only once. Sequenced sample: peripheral blood. The receptor source for this set is a human donor in a cohort sampled during active COVID-19.

This clone was counted a few times. The rearrangement links TRBV18 to TRBJ2-1, with D tentatively TRBD1 (6 bases). In germline, CDR1 is KGHSH, CDR2 LQKENI. V lost 3 bases and J 5 bases, leaving 14 bases between the germline ends. This CDR3 region has 15 residues. The CDR3 DNA reads as TGTGCCAGCTCACCGACAGGACCCAGGGACAATGAGCAGTTCTTC. Amino acids: CASSPTGPRDNEQFF.

V and J are TRBV18 and TRBJ2-1, with D possibly matching TRBD2 (6 bases). Trimming left V 3 bases short and J 9 bases short, with 12 bases between. The CDR3 runs to 13 residues. Germline CDR1 and CDR2: KGHSH and LQKENI. The CDR3 is CASSPILGGEQFF. The CDR3 nucleotides are TGTGCCAGCTCACCGATTCTCGGGGGTGAGCAGTTCTTC.

The CDR3: CASRTGGQDTQYF. The CDR3 bases are TGTGCCAGCCGAACGGGGGGGCAAGATACGCAGTATTTT. This sequence joins TRBV7-2 and TRBJ2-3; 8 nucleotides line up with TRBD2. CDR1 and CDR2 from the germline V gene are SGHTA and FQGNSA. The CDR3 extends over 13 amino acids. The junction had 6 bases not matched to a gene; V was cut back by 8 bases and J by 5 bases.

This clone was detected once. CDR3 sequence reads: CASSQELASGSTGQFF. The CDR3 DNA reads TGTGCCAGCAGCCAAGAGTTAGCTAGCGGGAGTACCGGACAGTTCTTC. The J gene is TRBJ2-1, the V gene TRBV14, with 10 bases fitting TRBD2. This CDR3 comprises 16 residues. From germline, CDR1 is SGHDN and CDR2 FVKESK. The J segment lost 13 bases and the V segment lost 0 bases, leaving 12 bases of the junction unmatched.

The chain links TRBV19 to TRBJ2-7; no firm D call. Germline loops: CDR1 LNHDA, CDR2 SQIVND (reference sequence). The V and J ends lost 5 bases and 0 bases respectively, with 11 bases between them. The CDR3 covers 14 residues. The CDR3 coding sequence is TGTGCCAGTAGTCCCTTGGTCGGCTCCTACGAGCAGTACTTC. It codes for CASSPLVGSYEQYF.

Points on this clone: Sequence at one end of the junction differs from germline and may be a read error. The chain joins TRBV7-2 to TRBJ2-7, with 8 bases aligning to TRBD1. This CDR3 has 14 amino acids. Germline assignment: CDR1 SGHTA and CDR2 FQGNSA. CDR3 DNA sequence: TGTGCCAGCAGCGTGGACAGGGCCTCCCACGAGCAGTACTTC. Translated: CASSVDRASHEQYF.

The CDR3 loop is CASSYVRDLQDEQFF. The CDR3, as DNA: TGTGCCAGCAGCTACGTCCGGGATCTTCAGGATGAGCAGTTCTTC. The genes are TRBV11-1 and TRBJ2-1; weak D call: TRBD2 (5 bases). The V gene's germline CDR1 is SGHAT and CDR2 FQDESV (reference sequence). Trimming shortened V by 4 bases and J by 8 bases, and 18 bases separated the two germline ends. This CDR3 spans 15 amino acids. Variable domain in full (rest from reference TRBV11-1 and TRBJ2-1): EAEVAQSPRYKITEKSQAVAFWCDPISGHATLYWYRQILGQGPELLVQFQDESVVDDSQLPKDRFSAERLKGVDSTLKIQPAELGDSAMYLCASSYVRDLQDEQFFGPGTRLTVL.